These 32 T cell receptor beta chains share one sample of origin, sequenced in a study of OX40 agonist ivuxolimab in advanced cancers. Data came from immunoSEQ multiplex PCR; TCRdb stores just in-frame clones and leaves some out. The sample has around 60,000 clones, 87% seen once. This sample comprised CD4+ or CD8+ T cells sorted from blood, obtained in a trial of the OX40 agonist ivuxolimab. The receptor source for this set is an adult with an advanced solid tumor such as melanoma, head and neck, liver or kidney cancer.

This chain links TRBV6-1 with TRBJ1-3; 8 bases are shared with TRBD1. CDR1 MNHNS and CDR2 SASEGT come from the germline V gene. The CDR3 runs 16 residues. J gave up 3 bases and V 3 bases, and 7 bases lay outside the gene matches. The CDR3 sequence is CASSEVTGGIGNTIYF. The DNA for the CDR3 is TGTGCCAGCAGTGAGGTTACAGGGGGAATTGGAAACACCATATATTTT.

V gene TRBV2 combines with J gene TRBJ2-3; tentatively, D is TRBD1 (6 bases). V lost 1 base, J lost 5 bases, and 10 bases lay in between. The length of the CDR3 is 14 residues. Germline assignment: CDR1 SNHLY and CDR2 FYNNEI. In nucleotides, the CDR3 is TGTGCCAGCAGTGAAGATCTAGGGGGAGATACGCAGTATTTT. Its translation: CASSEDLGGDTQYF.

CDR3 region: CASSGPGLAGSNEQFF. DNA of the CDR3: TGTGCCAGCAGCGGACCGGGACTAGCGGGATCTAATGAGCAGTTCTTC. This sequence joins TRBV5-6 and TRBJ2-1, with TRBD2 identical over 13 bases. CDR1 SGHDT and CDR2 YYEEEE come from the germline V gene. V lost 4 bases to trimming and J lost 7 bases; unmatched junction nucleotides: 8. CDR3 length equals 16 residues. The whole variable domain, remainder taken from reference TRBV5-6 and TRBJ2-1, is DAGVTQSPTHLIKTRGQQVTLRCSPKSGHDTVSWYQQALGQGPQFIFQYYEEEERQRGNFPDRFSGHQFPNYSSELNVNALLLGDSALYLCASSGPGLAGSNEQFFGPGTRLTVL.

The chain employs TRBV5-1 and TRBJ2-1; D may be TRBD2 (6 bases). Trimming left V 3 bases short and J 8 bases short, with 18 bases between. The CDR3 spans 15 residues. CDR1 is SGHRS and CDR2 is YFSETQ in the germline V gene. CDR3 loop: CASSSIADPSYEQFF. The DNA for the CDR3 is TGCGCCAGCAGCTCGATAGCGGATCCCTCCTATGAGCAGTTCTTC.

The V call is TRBV2, the J call TRBJ2-5, with D perhaps matching TRBD1 or TRBD2 (5 bases each). Germline V gene data show CDR1 as SNHLY and CDR2 as FYNNEI. Trimming left V 2 bases short and J 5 bases short, with 12 bases between. The CDR3 spans 14 residues. CDR3 region: CASSEMGEIETQYF. CDR3 bases: TGTGCCAGCAGTGAAATGGGGGAGATTGAGACCCAGTACTTC.

This clone was counted a single time. J is TRBJ2-5 and V is TRBV28; 7 nucleotides match TRBD2. This CDR3 contains 18 residues. CDR1 is MDHEN, CDR2 SYDVKM, per germline. V shed 4 bases and J 4 bases; nucleotides not matched to a gene: 18. The CDR3 coding sequence is TGTGCCAGCAGTTCATGGGGGAGGGCGGGAGCGAGGTCAGAGACCCAGTACTTC. Translation: CASSSWGRAGARSETQYF.

CDR3 residues: CSAAWTGSPLSYEQYF. CDR3 sequence (DNA): TGCAGCGCCGCTTGGACAGGGAGCCCTCTGAGCTACGAGCAGTACTTC. The chain joins TRBV29-1 to TRBJ2-7; 8 bases fit TRBD1. The CDR3 loop spans 16 amino acids. Germline V gene data show CDR1 as SQVTM and CDR2 as ANQGSEA. The ends lost 7 bases at V and 3 bases at J; junction bases unmatched: 17.

This rearrangement joins TRBV7-3 to TRBJ2-1; 10 bases are shared with TRBD2. The CDR3 consists of 16 residues. Germline V CDR1 and CDR2: SGHTA, FQGTGA. J was trimmed by 2 bases and V by 4 bases; bases with no gene match: 5. The chain's CDR3 is CASSSSGRAPYNEQFF. The CDR3, as DNA: TGTGCCAGCAGCTCCAGCGGGAGGGCCCCCTACAATGAGCAGTTCTTC.

The rearrangement joins TRBV7-9 to TRBJ1-5; D gene uncertain. The V end was cut by 4 bases, the J end by 0 bases, with 13 bases between. This CDR3 has 16 amino acids. Germline V gene lookup returns CDR1 SEHNR and CDR2 FQNEAQ (reference sequence). CDR3 loop: CASSSSRPYSNQPQHF. The CDR3 DNA reads TGTGCCAGCAGCTCTTCACGACCCTATAGCAATCAGCCCCAGCATTTT.

V usage is TRBV19 and J usage is TRBJ2-4; the D gene is possibly TRBD1 (6 bases). The CDR3 is 16 residues long. Germline V CDR1 and CDR2: LNHDA, SQIVND (reference sequence). V was trimmed by 1 base and J by 0 bases, leaving 10 bases between them. Here the CDR3 reads CASSIVNRVAKNIQYF. CDR3 nucleotides: TGTGCCAGTAGTATAGTTAACAGGGTAGCCAAAAACATTCAGTACTTC.

The chain is built from TRBV30 and TRBJ1-2; D not certain. The CDR3 covers 11 residues. CDR1 is GTSNPN, CDR2 SVGIG, per germline (reference sequence). The V end lost 3 bases, the J end lost 4 bases, and 6 bases lay between the germline ends. In nucleotides, the CDR3 is TGTGCCTGGAGGGTGGGCTATGGCTACACCTTC. Translating it yields CAWRVGYGYTF.

V is TRBV27 and J is TRBJ1-6; tentative D call: TRBD1 (5 bases). Trimming took 0 bases from V and 7 from J, leaving 10 bases between them. This CDR3 spans 15 amino acids. CDR1 and CDR2 from the germline V gene are MNHEY and SMNVEV (reference sequence). CDR3 sequence (DNA): TGTGCCAGCAGTTTATCGGGGCTTAGCAATTCACCCCTCCACTTT. As protein: CASSLSGLSNSPLHF.

This chain uses TRBV11-2 with TRBJ2-1; 8 bases match TRBD2. Germline-derived CDR1 and CDR2 are SGHAT and FQNNGV. The CDR3 totals 15 residues. With 5 bases clipped from V and 0 bases from J, the junction kept 3 bases outside the gene matches. DNA of the CDR3: TGTGCCAGCAGCAGCAGCGGGAGCTCCTACAATGAGCAGTTCTTC. This gives the protein CASSSSGSSYNEQFF.

V is TRBV6-1 and J is TRBJ2-1; D call uncertain. The length of the CDR3 is 18 residues. Trimming shortened V by 4 bases and J by 0 bases, and 19 bases separated the two germline ends. The germline CDR1 and CDR2 sequences are MNHNS and SASEGT. The CDR3 reads CASSVVPPRALSYNEQFF. For the CDR3, the DNA is TGTGCCAGCAGTGTAGTACCCCCACGGGCACTCTCCTACAATGAGCAGTTCTTC.

The chain links TRBV2 to TRBJ1-4, with 7 positions matching TRBD1. Germline trimming cut 11 bases from V and 4 bases from J; bases unmatched to any gene: 4. This CDR3 region has 12 residues. CDR1 and CDR2 from the germline V gene are SNHLY and FYNNEI. CDR3: CADGDSNEKLFF. As DNA, the CDR3 is TGTGCCGACGGGGACAGTAATGAAAAACTGTTTTTT.

The rearrangement links TRBV7-6 to TRBJ2-1; possibly TRBD2 for D (6 bases). The CDR3 sequence is 16 residues long. Trimming left V 1 base short and J 6 bases short, with 16 bases between. CDR1 and CDR2 (germline): SGHVS, FNYEAQ. In DNA form, the CDR3 reads TGTGCCAGCAGCTTAGGATCTGGGGGAGGAGGCAATGAGCAGTTCTTC. Its protein product is CASSLGSGGGGNEQFF.

The genes are TRBV19 and TRBJ1-5, with 8 bases identical to TRBD1. V lost 0 bases and J lost 6; bases outside the gene matches: 1. Germline CDR1 LNHDA, CDR2 SQIVND (reference sequence). The CDR3 is 14 residues long. The CDR3 here is CASSIDRGPQPQHF. The CDR3 DNA follows: TGTGCCAGTAGTATAGACAGGGGGCCTCAGCCCCAGCATTTT.

V is TRBV6-5 and J is TRBJ1-2; no definite D call. Germline V gene sequence: CDR1 MNHEY, CDR2 SVGAGI. The CDR3 extends over 13 amino acids. Trimming took 4 bases from V and 4 from J, leaving 10 bases between them. The CDR3 region is CASSLDPVYGYTF. In nucleotides, the CDR3 is TGTGCCAGCAGTTTAGACCCTGTCTATGGCTACACCTTC.

The chain links TRBV1 to TRBJ2-7; TRBD2 was called by the table and not checked on the DNA. TRBV1 is flagged as a pseudogene. The CDR3 consists of 15 residues. CDR3 DNA sequence: TGCACCAGCAGCCAAGAATCGTCGGGAGCCTACGAGCAGTACTTC. Protein sequence: CTSSQESSGAYEQYF.

This chain links TRBV6-5 with TRBJ2-7; TRBD2 matches 11 bases. This CDR3 region has 13 residues. Per germline, CDR1 MNHEY and CDR2 SVGAGI. The ends lost 5 bases at V and 6 bases at J; junction bases unmatched: 3. The DNA for the CDR3 is TGTGCCAGCAGTCGGACTAGCGGGTTCGAGCAGTACTTC. It codes for CASSRTSGFEQYF.

The V call is TRBV6-5, the J call TRBJ2-5, with 7 bases lining up with TRBD2. Unmatched junction bases numbered 9, after V lost 9 bases and J lost 5 bases. The V gene's germline CDR1 is MNHEY and CDR2 SVGAGI. The CDR3 spans 13 residues. The CDR3 DNA reads as TGTGCCAGTTTTGGGGGGGGATTGGAGACCCAGTACTTC. Translating gives CASFGGGLETQYF.

The chain has TRBV6-5 and TRBJ2-7; possible D gene TRBD2, 6 bases. The CDR3 length is 15 residues. V was pared by 4 bases and J by 7 bases, with 20 bases between. The V gene's germline CDR1 is MNHEY and CDR2 SVGAGI. CDR3 residues: CASSSLAVQKREQYF. DNA of the CDR3: TGTGCCAGCAGTTCCTTAGCGGTCCAGAAGAGAGAGCAGTACTTC.

The rearrangement joins TRBV5-6 to TRBJ2-5; TRBD1 matches at 8 bases. J gave up 2 bases and V 2 bases, and 2 bases lay outside the gene matches. The CDR3 totals 14 residues. The germline CDR1 and CDR2 sequences are SGHDT and YYEEEE. CDR3 DNA: TGTGCCAGCAGCTTTGGACAGGGACAAGAGACCCAGTACTTC. It specifies CASSFGQGQETQYF.

The V and J genes are TRBV7-2 and TRBJ2-7, with a weak D call TRBD2 (7 bases). CDR1 and CDR2 from the germline V gene are SGHTA and FQGNSA. V was pared by 4 bases and J by 6 bases, with 19 bases between. The CDR3 runs 15 residues. The CDR3 coding sequence is TGTGCCAGCAGCTGGGGGGGCCTCCGCAGCCCCGAGCAGTACTTC. Amino acids: CASSWGGLRSPEQYF.

V is TRBV6-1 and J is TRBJ1-5; a weak D match, TRBD1 (6 bases). This CDR3 contains 14 residues. Germline V gene data show CDR1 as MNHNS and CDR2 as SASEGT. With 6 bases removed from V and 3 bases from J, the gap between germline ends came to 12 bases. The CDR3 region has the DNA TGTGCCAGCAGACTAACAGGGTCCAATCAGCCCCAGCATTTT. It specifies CASRLTGSNQPQHF.

The chain is built from TRBV4-1 and TRBJ2-3; TRBD2 matches 11 bases. Germline V gives CDR1 MGHRA, CDR2 YSYEKL. The ends lost 1 base at V and 7 bases at J; junction bases unmatched: 7. The CDR3 sequence is 16 residues long. The CDR3 loop is CASSQVPLAGENTQYF. In DNA form, the CDR3 reads TGCGCCAGCAGCCAAGTTCCACTAGCGGGAGAGAATACGCAGTATTTT.

This chain joins TRBV5-6 and TRBJ2-1, with D tentatively TRBD2 (6 bases). This CDR3 has 13 residues. V gave up 2 bases and J gave up 10 bases, with 13 bases separating them. CDR1 is SGHDT, CDR2 YYEEEE, per germline. In DNA, the CDR3 is TGTGCCAGCAGCTTATTAGGCGCGGGGGAGCAGTTCTTC. It encodes CASSLLGAGEQFF.

This clone was picked up one time. The chain recombines TRBV6-5 with TRBJ1-5; D remains ambiguous. V lost 6 bases, J lost 2 bases, and 11 bases lay in between. Germline V lookup: CDR1 MNHEY, CDR2 SVGAGI. The CDR3 runs to 14 residues. The CDR3: CASSPSWGNQPQHF. Here the CDR3 DNA reads TGTGCCAGCAGCCCCTCTTGGGGCAATCAGCCCCAGCATTTT.

The chain joins TRBV9 to TRBJ2-1, with TRBD2 matching over 10 bases. Trimming cost V 0 bases and J 6 bases; bases outside gene matches: 3. Germline values: CDR1 SGDLS, CDR2 YYNGEE. This CDR3 is 15 amino acids long. In DNA form, the CDR3 reads TGTGCCAGCAGCGTAGGGCTAGCGGGAGTCAATGAGCAGTTCTTC. Residues: CASSVGLAGVNEQFF.

The chain joins TRBV19 to TRBJ1-5; the match to TRBD1 covers 7 bases. In germline, CDR1 is LNHDA, CDR2 SQIVND (reference sequence). CDR3 size: 16 residues. The trim removed 6 bases at V and 1 base at J, leaving 9 bases unmatched. As DNA, the CDR3 is TGTGCCAGTAGCCCTCTCAGGGGACAGAGCAATCAGCCCCAGCATTTT. It codes for CASSPLRGQSNQPQHF.

The rearrangement links TRBV7-9 to TRBJ1-4, with 9 bases lining up with TRBD1. Trimming took 0 bases from V and 8 from J; bases not matched to a gene: 4. The CDR3 sequence is 15 residues long. CDR1 and CDR2 from the germline V gene are SEHNR and FQNEAQ (reference sequence). The CDR3 loop is CASSLATGGREKLFF. The CDR3 bases are TGTGCCAGCAGCTTAGCGACAGGGGGTAGGGAAAAACTGTTTTTT.

The chain employs TRBV5-6 and TRBJ2-3, with D hard to call. The CDR3 covers 13 residues. Trimming removed 4 bases at V and 2 bases at J, with 8 bases between. Germline V gives CDR1 SGHDT, CDR2 YYEEEE. The CDR3 nucleotides read TGTGCCAGCAGCCGGACCCACACAGATACGCAGTATTTT. It codes for CASSRTHTDTQYF.